The rows below give T cell receptor beta chains drawn from one sample of a study of blood T cells in healthy people across ages. TCRdb ran MiXCR on the 5' RACE reads and lists one entry per CDR3 protein. The table shows 780,000 or so distinct CDR3 sequences, with 53% occurring only once. Sequencing was done on a sample of blood. The receptors come from an older man in good health. Each CDR3 is given with its conserved first and last residue. The D gene is left open where the match is weak. Clone size is shown for a subset of rows, as once, few, many or a class of expanded clone.

size: NA; V: TRBV4-2; J: TRBJ2-3; D: TRBD2; CDR3: CASGAGGRDTQYF; DNA: TGTGCCAGCGGAGCGGGAGGTCGAGATACGCAGTATTTT
size: NA; V: TRBV5-4; J: TRBJ2-3; D: NA; CDR3: CASRDAGASTDTQYF; DNA: TGTGCCAGCAGGGACGCGGGTGCTAGCACAGATACGCAGTATTTT
size: NA; V: TRBV12-5; J: TRBJ2-3; D: TRBD2; CDR3: CASGLVSGGRDTQYF; DNA: TGTGCTAGTGGTTTGGTTAGCGGCGGGAGGGATACGCAGTATTTT
size: NA; V: TRBV20-1; J: TRBJ2-6; D: TRBD1; CDR3: CSASGTGAGANVLTF; DNA: TGCAGTGCTAGTGGGACAGGGGCTGGGGCCAACGTCCTGACTTTC
size: NA; V: TRBV6-5; J: TRBJ2-5; D: NA; CDR3: CASSYSPAQATQYF; DNA: TGTGCCAGCAGTTACTCACCGGCTCAGGCGACCCAGTACTTC
size: NA; V: TRBV7-2; J: TRBJ2-7; D: TRBD2; CDR3: CASSFGDYSYEQYF; DNA: TGTGCCAGCAGCTTCGGGGACTACTCCTACGAGCAGTACTTC
size: NA; V: TRBV30; J: TRBJ2-4; D: TRBD2; CDR3: CAWSPRGENIQYF; DNA: TGTGCCTGGAGTCCCCGGGGGGAAAACATTCAGTACTTC
size: few; V: TRBV15; J: TRBJ2-1; D: TRBD2; CDR3: CATSGRRASGRTSYNEQFF; DNA: TGTGCCACCAGCGGCCGTCGGGCTAGCGGGAGGACGAGTTACAATGAGCAGTTCTTC
size: NA; V: TRBV11-2; J: TRBJ2-7; D: TRBD2; CDR3: CASSHPAGGLYEQYF; DNA: TGTGCCAGCAGCCATCCAGCGGGAGGGCTCTACGAGCAGTACTTC
size: NA; V: TRBV20-1; J: TRBJ1-5; D: TRBD1; CDR3: CSARALGQGGNQPQHF; DNA: TGCAGTGCTAGAGCCCTTGGACAGGGTGGCAATCAGCCCCAGCATTTT
size: once; V: TRBV20-1; J: TRBJ2-7; D: TRBD2; CDR3: CSSRRLAGSNVQYF; DNA: TGCAGTTCAAGGAGACTAGCGGGAAGTAATGTGCAGTACTTC
size: NA; V: TRBV10-3; J: TRBJ2-1; D: TRBD2; CDR3: CAISGGLAGGPTEQFF; DNA: TGTGCCATCAGTGGGGGACTAGCGGGAGGGCCGACTGAGCAGTTCTTC
size: NA; V: TRBV14; J: TRBJ2-1; D: NA; CDR3: CASSPTSGPANEQFF; DNA: TGTGCCAGCAGTCCAACTAGTGGTCCGGCCAATGAGCAGTTCTTC
size: NA; V: TRBV29-1; J: TRBJ2-1; D: NA; CDR3: CSAHRRGGHEQFF; DNA: TGCAGCGCCCATCGACGTGGGGGACATGAGCAGTTCTTC
size: NA; V: TRBV15; J: TRBJ2-7; D: TRBD2; CDR3: CATSTYRLAPDYNEQYF; DNA: TGTGCCACCAGCACATATCGACTAGCCCCCGACTACAATGAGCAGTACTTC